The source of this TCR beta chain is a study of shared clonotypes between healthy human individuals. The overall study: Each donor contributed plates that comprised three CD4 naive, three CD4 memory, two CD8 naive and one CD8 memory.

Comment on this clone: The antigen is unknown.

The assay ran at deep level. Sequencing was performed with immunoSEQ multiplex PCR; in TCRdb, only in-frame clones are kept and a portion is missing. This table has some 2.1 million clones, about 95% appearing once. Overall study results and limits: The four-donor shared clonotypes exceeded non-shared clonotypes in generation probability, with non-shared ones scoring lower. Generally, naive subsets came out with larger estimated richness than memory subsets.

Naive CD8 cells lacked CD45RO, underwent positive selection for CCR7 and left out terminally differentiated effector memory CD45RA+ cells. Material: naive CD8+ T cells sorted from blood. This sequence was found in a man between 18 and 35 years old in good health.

CDR3 loop: CASSKGRTSGGHETQYF. As DNA, the CDR3 is TGTGCCAGCAGCAAAGGTAGGACTAGCGGGGGGCATGAGACCCAGTACTTC. V is TRBV21-1 and J is TRBJ2-5; the D call TRBD2 from the table was never checked on the DNA. TRBV21-1 is labeled a pseudogene. The CDR3 covers 17 residues.